This paragraph covers one T cell receptor (beta chain) sequence. Its antigen remains undetermined. Base qualities are not recorded, but no much larger clone differs from it by a single base. This sample stems from a study of CD8+ T cells in alopecia areata (dated by TCRdb to the late 2010s). As for the study more broadly: The treated patients took part in an open-label pilot trial in which moderate-to-severe alopecia areata was treated with oral tofacitinib at 5 to 10 mg twice daily. Tofacitinib was given for 6 to 18 months, followed by 6 months of follow-up off drug to assess delayed response and recurrence. In treated patients, disease severity was measured using the SALT score, which gives the percentage of scalp surface area affected. In both human patients and the C3H/HeJ mouse model, the study applied high-throughput TCRbeta sequencing to look at T cell clonal expansion in alopecia areata. On the human side, TCRbeta sequencing was run on scalp tissue and on sorted CD4+ and CD8+ peripheral blood T cells from healthy controls and from alopecia areata patients with either patchy or totalis/universalis disease. Biopsies were taken from tofacitinib-treated patients at baseline and again at 4 and 24 weeks into treatment, and several of those patients also had a later scalp biopsy. Scalp clonality was compared among normal scalp (n=4), patchy alopecia areata scalp (n=8), and alopecia totalis/universalis scalp (n=8). RNA was obtained with the PAXgene miRNA kit for fixed scalp, the miRNeasy kit for PBMCs, and the RNeasy kit for mouse skin. Amplification of TCRbeta CDR3 regions was done by immunoSEQ multiplex PCR using 35 Vbeta forward primers and 13 Jbeta reverse primers. Summary of the overall study and its limitations: Unlike mouse skin, where gammadelta T cells dominate, normal human skin contains resident alphabeta T cells that get sequenced too, which complicates analysis of the scalp TCR repertoire. Because the treated cohort was small and had just a single nonresponder, larger studies are needed to establish links between baseline CD8+ expansion and response. With tofacitinib, both scalp clonality and the number of expanded CD8+ clones among the top 100 scalp clones went down significantly. Lesional scalp, especially in alopecia totalis/universalis, showed higher clonality and more expanded CD8+ clones than normal scalp, suggesting antigenic drive. Shared TCR sequences between patients were less evident than in mice, which may be partly attributable to HLA diversity in the patient population. Many expanded lesional clones persisted in scalp and blood during tofacitinib treatment, which may partly explain relapse after stopping treatment.

Library construction relied on the immunoSEQ multiplex PCR assay. RNA was extracted from all samples and reverse transcribed into cDNA as template for TCR sequencing. SuperScript III was used for first-strand cDNA synthesis, primed with a 2:1 mix of oligo-dT and random hexamers. A synthetic immune receptor repertoire was used to gauge amplification bias, and whatever bias remained was removed computationally. Turning to the authors' computational methods: After raw reads were preprocessed to remove errors, the CDR3 was defined following IMGT conventions as running from the conserved cysteine to phenylalanine. To get clonality, Shannon entropy was normalized by log2 of the number of productive unique TCRs and the result was subtracted from 1. Scalp TCRbeta sequences were cross-referenced with sorted blood CD4 and CD8 repertoires so that the CD4 or CD8 identity of scalp clones could be inferred. Not all clones reach the TCRdb copy of this immuneACCESS table, which keeps in-frame sequences only. Checked studies attribute under half of the gap to unresolved V genes and leave the rest unexplained. V and J calls and clone size are copied from that table; D and trimming were computed from the DNA. Across this sample there are some 110,000 clones, with about 60% seen only once. 10% to 15% of the sample comes from the top ten.

The time point label of this sample denotes: roughly 24 weeks on oral tofacitinib. In the paper's terms, the treatment or condition label means: oral pan-JAK inhibitor, 5-10 mg twice daily. Peripheral blood and lesional scalp punch biopsies were obtained from patients with alopecia areata. After PBMCs were isolated by density centrifugation and stained for CD3, CD4 and CD8, a FACSAria was used to sort CD4+ and CD8+ T cells. Based on the germline V gene, the CDR1 and CDR2 sequences are SGHAT and FQNNGV. Trimming leaves V shorter by 8 bases and J shorter by 0 bases, with the junction holding 10 bases beyond the gene matches. The CDR3 contains 16 residues, cysteine and phenylalanine counted. The DNA shown is the 48-base CDR3, in frame from base 1.

This sequence was found in a human donor with alopecia areata. The specimen was CD8+ T cells sorted from blood, collected at week 24, from a patient treated with tofacitinib. The chain was built from TRBV11-2 and TRBJ2-1; 7 bases in between match TRBD1. The CDR3 reads CASGDSRRISYNEQFF. The sequenced DNA: TGTGCCAGCGGGGACAGTCGGAGAATCTCCTACAATGAGCAGTTCTTC.